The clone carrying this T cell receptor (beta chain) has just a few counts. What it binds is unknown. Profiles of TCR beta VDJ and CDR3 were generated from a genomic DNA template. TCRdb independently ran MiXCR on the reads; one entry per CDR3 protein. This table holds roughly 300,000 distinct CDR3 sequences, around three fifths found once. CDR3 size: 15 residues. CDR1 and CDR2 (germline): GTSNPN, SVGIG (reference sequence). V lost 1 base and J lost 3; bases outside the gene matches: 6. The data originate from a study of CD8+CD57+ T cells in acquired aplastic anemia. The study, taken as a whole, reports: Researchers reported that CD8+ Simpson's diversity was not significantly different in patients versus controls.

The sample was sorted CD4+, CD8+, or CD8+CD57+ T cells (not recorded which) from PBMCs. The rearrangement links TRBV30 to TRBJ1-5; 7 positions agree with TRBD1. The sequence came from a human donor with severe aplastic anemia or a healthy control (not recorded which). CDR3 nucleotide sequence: TGTGCCTGGAGTGCCCCGGGACAGCACAATCAGCCCCAGCATTTT. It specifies CAWSAPGQHNQPQHF. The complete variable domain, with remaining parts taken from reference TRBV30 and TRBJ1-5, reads SQTIHQWPATLVQPVGSPLSLECTVEGTSNPNLYWYRQAAGRGLQLLFYSVGIGQISSEVPQNLSASRPQDRQFILSSKKLLLSDSGFYLCAWSAPGQHNQPQHFGDGTRLSIL.